The sequence of this TCR beta chain was determined in a study of T cell responses to AZD1222 COVID-19 vaccine. A note on this clone: Its target is not known.

Germline values: CDR1 MNHEY, CDR2 SVGAGI. The CDR3 is made up of 14 amino acids. V gave up 4 bases and J gave up 3 bases; unmatched junction bases: 2. Using immunoSEQ multiplex PCR, the repertoire was profiled, and TCRdb retains in-frame clones only, with some absent. Of roughly 100,000 clones in the sample, 87% were seen once. Whole-study results and caveats: Vaccine-related CD4 TCRs covered spike, predominating at 160-218 and 743-854.

The sequencing here drew on peripheral blood, taken on day 0 of AZD1222 vaccination. The receptor comes from an adult in good health. The rearrangement links TRBV6-5 to TRBJ2-7; 11 nucleotides line up with TRBD1. CDR3 amino acids: CASSFGTGGYEQYV. For the CDR3, the DNA is TGTGCCAGCAGTTTCGGGACAGGGGGCTACGAGCAGTACGTC.